This is a list of T cell receptor beta chains from one sample in a study of vaccination and CD4 T cells after COVID-19. For these receptors, no antigen is known. TCRdb redid the calling of the PCR reads with MiXCR, one entry per CDR3 protein. This table holds 15,000 or so distinct CDR3 sequences, roughly 36% found once. Specimen: cultured CD4+ T cells from blood. These TCRs come from a human donor with COVID-19. CDR3s include the opening cysteine and the closing phenylalanine or tryptophan.

v_gene,j_gene,CDR3aa
TRBV21-1,TRBJ2-7,CASSAPREQYF
TRBV20-1,TRBJ2-1,CSAGELAVGHEQFF
TRBV20-1,TRBJ1-2,CSASASNYGYTF
TRBV7-9,TRBJ1-2,CASSRRGTGYYGYTF
TRBV27,TRBJ1-5,CASSLIGNQPQHF
TRBV5-8,TRBJ1-5,CASSLGQADQPQHF
TRBV6-1,TRBJ2-5,CASSPSRTHQETQYF
TRBV7-2,TRBJ1-3,CASSRGGSGNTIYF
TRBV7-2,TRBJ2-7,CASSLALHQGHEQYF
TRBV7-9,TRBJ1-4,CASSRSQGIEEKLFF
TRBV27,TRBJ1-5,CASSLRGDHSNQPQHF
TRBV5-6,TRBJ1-2,CASSLVEGQMRANYGYTF
TRBV20-1,TRBJ1-5,CSAFGWSTPYSNQPQHF
TRBV5-1,TRBJ1-5,CASSLRPGGLNQPQHF
TRBV27,TRBJ2-2,CASRAGMRDTGELFF
TRBV5-6,TRBJ1-6,CASSPGTGERSYNSPLHF
TRBV11-3,TRBJ1-1,CASSLSPANTEALF
TRBV6-1,TRBJ1-2,CASRGTGLVAGCTF
TRBV2,TRBJ1-3,CASFRAGDRSGNTIYF
TRBV7-2,TRBJ2-7,CASSFQRGSPYEQYF
TRBV6-1,TRBJ1-6,CASSEGWTAQSSYNSPLHF
TRBV5-1,TRBJ1-3,CASSQGTKSGNTIYF
TRBV28,TRBJ2-4,CASSPSRGSKAKNIQYF
TRBV4-3,TRBJ1-6,CASSQDGRGNSPLHF
TRBV7-6,TRBJ2-7,CASSTTSGGSYEQYF
TRBV7-6,TRBJ2-2,CASSPPSGGPTGELFF
TRBV7-2,TRBJ2-3,CASSLLRGSTDTQYF
TRBV10-1,TRBJ1-3,CASTEGHSRISGNTIYF
TRBV2,TRBJ2-3,CASSEGAGFSTDTQYF
TRBV9,TRBJ2-5,CASSPSGLQETQYF
TRBV28,TRBJ1-5,CASINGGGNQPQHF
TRBV6-4,TRBJ2-3,CASSAGGHTDTQYF
TRBV19,TRBJ1-1,CASSPRQGHTEAFF
TRBV11-2,TRBJ1-3,CASTHGGYGNTIYF
TRBV9,TRBJ2-3,CASSVDPDRERDTQYF
TRBV7-2,TRBJ2-3,CASRRLAGADTQYF
TRBV12-3/TRBV12-4,TRBJ1-1,CASSLGQGMNTEAFF
TRBV19,TRBJ1-6,CASSITRVTYNSPLHF
TRBV19,TRBJ2-7,CASSMARDYEQYF
TRBV2,TRBJ1-5,CASRDRTGDFQPQHF
TRBV11-2,TRBJ2-2,CASSMGQFTGELFF
TRBV4-3,TRBJ2-1,CASSQGVGQQYNEQFF
TRBV20-1,TRBJ1-6,CSANRGQGVLSPLHF
TRBV5-1,TRBJ2-2,CASSLGVAGATGELFF
TRBV20-1,TRBJ2-5,CSAKRGTGGQETQYF
TRBV5-1,TRBJ2-2,CASRSLANTGELFF
TRBV6-5,TRBJ2-1,CASSYSPGVNYNEQFF
TRBV6-5,TRBJ2-1,CASSYLGEQFF
TRBV5-1,TRBJ1-1,CASSHSSGQLIMNTEAFF
TRBV18,TRBJ2-7,CASSRTRQDYEQYF
TRBV4-3,TRBJ1-4,CASSQGGGGLFF
TRBV20-1,TRBJ2-7,CSAREDYGTNEQYF